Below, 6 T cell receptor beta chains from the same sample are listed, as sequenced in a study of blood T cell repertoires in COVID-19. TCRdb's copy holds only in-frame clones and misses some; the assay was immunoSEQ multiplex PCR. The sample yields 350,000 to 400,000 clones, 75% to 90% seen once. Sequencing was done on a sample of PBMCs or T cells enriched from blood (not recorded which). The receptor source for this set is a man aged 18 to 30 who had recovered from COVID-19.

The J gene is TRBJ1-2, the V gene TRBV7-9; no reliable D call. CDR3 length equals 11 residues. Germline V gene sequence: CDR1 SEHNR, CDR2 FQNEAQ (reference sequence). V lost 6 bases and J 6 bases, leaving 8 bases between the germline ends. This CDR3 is CASSKRNGYTF. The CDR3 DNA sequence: TGTGCCAGCAGTAAGCGAAATGGCTACACCTTC.

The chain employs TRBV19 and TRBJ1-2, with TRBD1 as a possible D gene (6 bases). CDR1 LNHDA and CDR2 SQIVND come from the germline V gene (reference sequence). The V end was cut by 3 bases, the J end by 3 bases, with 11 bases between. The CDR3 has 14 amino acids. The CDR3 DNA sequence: TGTGCCAGTAGTATTGGGGCAGGGGACTATGGCTACACCTTC. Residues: CASSIGAGDYGYTF.

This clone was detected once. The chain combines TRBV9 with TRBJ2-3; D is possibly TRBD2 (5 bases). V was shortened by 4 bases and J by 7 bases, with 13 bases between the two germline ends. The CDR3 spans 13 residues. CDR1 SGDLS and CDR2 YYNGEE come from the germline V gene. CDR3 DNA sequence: TGTGCCAGCAGCCAGGACTCCGGACATACGCAGTATTTT. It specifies CASSQDSGHTQYF.

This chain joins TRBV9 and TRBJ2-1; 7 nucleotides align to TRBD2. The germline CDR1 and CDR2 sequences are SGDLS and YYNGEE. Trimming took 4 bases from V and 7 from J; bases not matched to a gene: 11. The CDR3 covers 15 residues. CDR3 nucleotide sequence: TGTGCCAGCAGCCCTGTGGGCGGGAGCGGGAATGAGCAGTTCTTC. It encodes CASSPVGGSGNEQFF.

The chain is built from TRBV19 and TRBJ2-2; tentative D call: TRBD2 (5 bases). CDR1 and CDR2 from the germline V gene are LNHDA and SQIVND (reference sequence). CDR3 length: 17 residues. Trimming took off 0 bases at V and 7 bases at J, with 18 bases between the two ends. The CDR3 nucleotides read TGTGCCAGTAGTATAGATCCCCTCGGGGTTGAGGGCGGGGAGCTGTTTTTT. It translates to CASSIDPLGVEGGELFF.

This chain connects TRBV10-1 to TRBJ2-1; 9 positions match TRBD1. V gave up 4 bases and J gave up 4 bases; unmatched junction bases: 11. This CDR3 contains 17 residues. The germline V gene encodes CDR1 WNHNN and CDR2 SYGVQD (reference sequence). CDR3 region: CASSGNTGTGKYNEQFF. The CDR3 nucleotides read TGCGCCAGCAGTGGGAACACCGGGACAGGGAAATACAATGAGCAGTTCTTC.